Below, 21 T cell receptor beta chains from the same sample are listed, as sequenced in a study of graft-versus-host responses after intestinal transplantation. The table came from immunoSEQ multiplex PCR; TCRdb's copy has only in-frame clones and leaves some out. The profile shows 85,000 to 100,000 clones, roughly 86% of them singletons. Sequencing used PBMCs, obtained 255 days after intestinal transplant. Receptors were obtained from a human patient who received an intestinal transplant, so some T cells may come from the graft donor.

The CDR3 DNA is TGTGCCAGCAGCAAAGGTCCAGGGATCGGCGGCTACACCTTC. Its translation is CASSKGPGIGGYTF. V gene TRBV21-1 combines with J gene TRBJ1-2; the tabulated D call, TRBD1, remains unverified against the DNA. TRBV21-1 is annotated as a pseudogene. The CDR3 is made up of 14 amino acids.

The gene calls are TRBV18 and TRBJ2-7; D might be TRBD1 or TRBD2, each matching 5 bases. CDR3 size: 12 residues. The germline V gene has CDR1 KGHSH and CDR2 LQKENI. Deletions cut 5 bases from V and 2 bases from J, with 7 bases between. CDR3 in amino acids: CASSGDAYEQYF. The CDR3 DNA reads TGTGCCAGCTCAGGGGACGCCTACGAGCAGTACTTC.

J is TRBJ1-3 and V is TRBV6-5; D gene ambiguous. CDR1 is MNHEY and CDR2 is SVGAGI in the germline V gene. The CDR3 extends over 15 amino acids. The V and J ends lost 0 bases and 4 bases respectively, with 10 bases between them. Here the CDR3 DNA reads TGTGCCAGCAGTTACTCGGGTGGGAGAGGAAACACCATATATTTT. Amino acid sequence: CASSYSGGRGNTIYF.

The chain uses TRBV11-3 and TRBJ2-3; no clear D gene. Germline-derived CDR1 and CDR2 are SGHNT and YENEEA. This CDR3 region has 13 residues. The V end was cut by 1 base, the J end by 4 bases, with 6 bases between. For the CDR3, the DNA is TGTGCCAGCAGCTTAGGATTTTCAGATACGCAGTATTTT. It translates to CASSLGFSDTQYF.

The chain uses TRBV7-2 and TRBJ1-5; 8 bases fit TRBD1. This CDR3 has 13 amino acids. V was clipped by 6 bases and J by 7 bases; unmatched bases: 5. Germline V gene sequence: CDR1 SGHTA, CDR2 FQGNSA. This CDR3 reads CASSLTGDQPQHF. The CDR3 DNA sequence: TGTGCCAGCAGTTTGACAGGGGACCAGCCCCAGCATTTT.

Regarding this clone: At one end, the junction sequence differs from germline, possibly due to a read error. The CDR3 reads CASSLAGPYEQYF. The DNA for the CDR3 is TGTGCCAGCAGCCTAGCGGGCCCCTACGAGCAGTACTTC. The genes are TRBV7-2 and TRBJ2-5; 8 bases are shared with TRBD2. With the DNA end fitting TRBJ2-7 better, the J assignment may be wrong. This CDR3 contains 13 residues. Germline CDR1 SGHTA, CDR2 FQGNSA.

The chain combines TRBV28 with TRBJ2-3; 7 bases match TRBD1. The CDR3 contains 15 residues. V lost 2 bases and J lost 3; bases outside the gene matches: 5. Germline CDR1 and CDR2: MDHEN and SYDVKM. CDR3: CASSLTHRGTDTQYF. The CDR3 DNA follows: TGTGCCAGCAGTTTAACTCACAGGGGTACAGATACGCAGTATTTT. Full variable domain (missing parts from reference TRBV28 and TRBJ2-3): DVKVTQSSRYLVKRTGEKVFLECVQDMDHENMFWYRQDPGLGLRLIYFSYDVKMKEKGDIPEGYSVSREKKERFSLILESASTNQTSMYLCASSLTHRGTDTQYFGPGTRLTVL.

The rearrangement joins TRBV6-1 to TRBJ2-5; the D gene is possibly TRBD2 (6 bases). V dropped 8 bases and J dropped 3 bases, with 19 bases sitting between them. The CDR3 runs 15 residues. Germline loops: CDR1 MNHNS, CDR2 SASEGT. The CDR3 spells CASWLGGPLKETQYF. CDR3 bases: TGTGCCAGCTGGTTAGGAGGGCCATTAAAAGAGACCCAGTACTTC.

The V and J genes are TRBV6-6 and TRBJ2-7, with a tentative D call TRBD1 (6 bases). The CDR3 spans 13 residues. Germline values: CDR1 MNHNY, CDR2 SVGAGI (reference sequence). V was pared by 2 bases and J by 2 bases, with 7 bases between. CDR3 bases: TGTGCCAGCAGTTACGAGGGGGCCTACGAGCAGTACGTC. This gives the protein CASSYEGAYEQYV.

The J gene is TRBJ2-3, the V gene TRBV11-2; 8 bases line up with TRBD2. In germline, CDR1 is SGHAT, CDR2 FQNNGV. This CDR3 is built from 17 residues. V lost 0 bases to trimming and J lost 4 bases; unmatched junction nucleotides: 9. The CDR3 is CASSLDWIAGSADTQYF. The CDR3 coding sequence is TGTGCCAGCAGCTTAGATTGGATAGCGGGAAGCGCAGATACGCAGTATTTT.

The chain couples TRBV18 to TRBJ1-2; D may be TRBD1 (5 bases). V was shortened by 8 bases and J by 0 bases, with 13 bases between the two germline ends. Germline values: CDR1 KGHSH, CDR2 LQKENI. The CDR3 length is 14 residues. DNA of the CDR3: TGTGCCAGCGGACGGACAACGTCTAACTATGGCTACACCTTC. It translates to CASGRTTSNYGYTF.

V gene TRBV28 combines with J gene TRBJ1-1; 7 nucleotides match TRBD1. J was trimmed by 0 bases and V by 3 bases; bases with no gene match: 13. The CDR3 consists of 18 residues. Germline V gene lookup returns CDR1 MDHEN and CDR2 SYDVKM. CDR3 protein: CASSLVLGGGGLNTEAFF. The CDR3, as DNA: TGTGCCAGCAGTTTGGTTTTAGGGGGAGGGGGCCTGAACACTGAAGCTTTCTTT. The full variable domain, rest sourced from reference TRBV28 and TRBJ1-1, is DVKVTQSSRYLVKRTGEKVFLECVQDMDHENMFWYRQDPGLGLRLIYFSYDVKMKEKGDIPEGYSVSREKKERFSLILESASTNQTSMYLCASSLVLGGGGLNTEAFFGQGTRLTVV.

V is TRBV6-1 and J is TRBJ1-6, with TRBD1 matching over 10 bases. Germline CDR1 reads MNHNS; CDR2 reads SASEGT. With 5 bases clipped from V and 5 bases from J, the junction kept 3 bases outside the gene matches. The CDR3 runs 15 residues. In DNA form, the CDR3 reads TGTGCCAGCAGTTTTGACAGGGGGCATAATTCACCCCTCCACTTT. It specifies CASSFDRGHNSPLHF.

J is TRBJ2-3 and V is TRBV9; D possibly corresponds to TRBD2 (5 bases). Germline-derived CDR1 and CDR2 are SGDLS and YYNGEE. V lost 0 bases to trimming and J lost 3 bases, with 8 bases between them. There are 14 residues in the CDR3. This chain's CDR3 is CASSVAPGTDTQYF. The CDR3 region has the DNA TGTGCCAGCAGCGTAGCACCGGGGACAGATACGCAGTATTTT.

V gene TRBV4-3 combines with J gene TRBJ2-3, with 12 bases matching TRBD2. Trimming took 1 base from V and 4 from J; bases not matched to a gene: 0. The germline CDR1 and CDR2 sequences are LGHNA and YSLEER. The CDR3 is made up of 15 amino acids. DNA for the CDR3: TGCGCCAGCAGCCAAGCTAGCGGGGGGGCAGATACGCAGTATTTT. Its protein is CASSQASGGADTQYF.

The chain combines TRBV5-1 with TRBJ1-2, with no clear D. V lost 0 bases to trimming and J lost 8 bases, with 11 bases between them. This CDR3 contains 13 residues. Germline V gives CDR1 SGHRS, CDR2 YFSETQ. CDR3 bases: TGCGCCAGCAGCTTGGGCCCAAGGGAGGGCTACACCTTC. This sequence encodes CASSLGPREGYTF.

This clone was observed a single time. The same CDR3 also results from other DNA sequences found in this sample. The genes are TRBV18 and TRBJ2-5; no clear D. This CDR3 contains 11 residues. Trimming cost V 1 base and J 5 bases, with 2 bases left between them. Germline-derived CDR1 and CDR2 are KGHSH and LQKENI. As DNA, the CDR3 is TGTGCCAGCTCACCACATGAGACCCAGTACTTC. Translated, it gives CASSPHETQYF.

The rearrangement joins TRBV4-2 to TRBJ1-2; no firm D call. The germline CDR1 and CDR2 sequences are LGHNA and YNFKEQ. V shed 3 bases and J shed 6 bases, with 11 bases lying between them. The CDR3 spans 13 residues. This CDR3 is CASSQGGGDGYTF. CDR3 DNA sequence: TGTGCCAGCAGCCAGGGAGGAGGAGATGGCTACACCTTC.

The V gene is TRBV5-6, the J gene TRBJ1-1; D uncertain. The V gene's germline CDR1 is SGHDT and CDR2 YYEEEE. The CDR3 covers 13 residues. Deletions cut 0 bases from V and 1 base from J, with 4 bases between. The CDR3 loop reads CASSLGSNTEAFF. CDR3 coding DNA: TGTGCCAGCAGCTTGGGGTCGAACACTGAAGCTTTCTTT.

This clone was seen a handful of times. This chain uses TRBV10-1 with TRBJ2-1, with 12 bases aligning to TRBD2. V was clipped by 4 bases and J by 8 bases; unmatched bases: 6. This CDR3 contains 15 residues. Germline CDR1 and CDR2: WNHNN and SYGVQD (reference sequence). The CDR3 sequence is CASSVETSGGHEQFF. CDR3 DNA: TGCGCCAGCAGTGTAGAAACTAGCGGGGGGCATGAGCAGTTCTTC.

This rearrangement joins TRBV28 to TRBJ1-5, with D tentatively TRBD1 (6 bases). The CDR3 totals 17 residues. Germline V CDR1 and CDR2: MDHEN, SYDVKM. Trimming shortened V by 5 bases and J by 3 bases, and 20 bases separated the two germline ends. The CDR3 DNA reads as TGTGCCAGCAGTAGGATCGGGGACACAAGAAACAATCAGCCCCAGCATTTT. This gives the protein CASSRIGDTRNNQPQHF.